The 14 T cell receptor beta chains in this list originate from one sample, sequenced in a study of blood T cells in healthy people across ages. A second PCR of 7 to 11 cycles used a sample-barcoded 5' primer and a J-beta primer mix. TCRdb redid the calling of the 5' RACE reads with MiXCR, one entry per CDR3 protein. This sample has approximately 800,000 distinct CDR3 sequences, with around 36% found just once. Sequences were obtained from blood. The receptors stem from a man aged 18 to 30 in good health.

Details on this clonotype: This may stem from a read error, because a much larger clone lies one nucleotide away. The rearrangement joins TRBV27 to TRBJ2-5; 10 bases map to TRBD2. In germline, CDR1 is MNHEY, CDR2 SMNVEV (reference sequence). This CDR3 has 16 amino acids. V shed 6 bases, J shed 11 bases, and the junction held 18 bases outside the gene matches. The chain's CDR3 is CASSRPSGGLGNEQYF. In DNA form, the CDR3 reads TGTGCCAGCAGCCGACCTAGCGGGGGCTTGGGCAATGAGCAGTACTTC.

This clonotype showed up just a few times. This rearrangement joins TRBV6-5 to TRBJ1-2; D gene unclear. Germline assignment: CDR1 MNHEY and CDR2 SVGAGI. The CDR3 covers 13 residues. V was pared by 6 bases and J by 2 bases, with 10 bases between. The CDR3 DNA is TGTGCCAGCAGGCGATCAAAGAACTATGGCTACACCTTC. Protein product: CASRRSKNYGYTF.

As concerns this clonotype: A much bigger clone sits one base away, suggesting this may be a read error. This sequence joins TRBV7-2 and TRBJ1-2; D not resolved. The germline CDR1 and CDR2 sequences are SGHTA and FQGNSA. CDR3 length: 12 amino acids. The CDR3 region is CANSLVLGGYTF. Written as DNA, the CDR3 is TGTGCCAACAGCTTAGTTTTGGGTGGCTACACCTTC.

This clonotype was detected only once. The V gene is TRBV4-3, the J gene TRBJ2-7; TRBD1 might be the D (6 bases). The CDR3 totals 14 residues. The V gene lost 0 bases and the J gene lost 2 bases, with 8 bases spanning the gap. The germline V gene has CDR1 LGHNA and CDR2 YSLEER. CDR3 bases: TGCGCCAGCAGCCAAGAAAAGGGGGCCTACGAGCAGTACTTC. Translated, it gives CASSQEKGAYEQYF.

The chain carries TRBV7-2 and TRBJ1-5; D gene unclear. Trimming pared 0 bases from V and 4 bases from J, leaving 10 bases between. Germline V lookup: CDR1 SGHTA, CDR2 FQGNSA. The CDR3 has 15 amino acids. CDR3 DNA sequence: TGTGCCAGCAGCTTAGCGGTTACGGGAAATCAGCCCCAGCATTTT. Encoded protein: CASSLAVTGNQPQHF.

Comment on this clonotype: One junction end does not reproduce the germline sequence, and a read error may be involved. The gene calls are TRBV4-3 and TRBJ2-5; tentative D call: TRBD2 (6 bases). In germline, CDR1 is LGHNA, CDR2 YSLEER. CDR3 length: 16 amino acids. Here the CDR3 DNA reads TGCGCCAACAGCCAAGACTTCGGTCCTAGCGCAGAGACCCAGTACTTC. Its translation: CANSQDFGPSAETQYF.

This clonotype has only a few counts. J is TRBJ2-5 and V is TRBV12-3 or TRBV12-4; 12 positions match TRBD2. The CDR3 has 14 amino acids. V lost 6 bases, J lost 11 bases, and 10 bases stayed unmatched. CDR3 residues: CASRTSGGITEQYF. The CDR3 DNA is TGTGCCAGCAGAACTAGCGGGGGGATTACTGAGCAGTACTTC.

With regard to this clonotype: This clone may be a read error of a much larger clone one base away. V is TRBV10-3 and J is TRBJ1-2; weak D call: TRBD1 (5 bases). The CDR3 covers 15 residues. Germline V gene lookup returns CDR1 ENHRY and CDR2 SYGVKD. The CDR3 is CAISSSTGTNCGYTF. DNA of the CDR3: TGTGCCATCTCCTCAAGCACCGGGACTAACTGTGGCTACACCTTC.

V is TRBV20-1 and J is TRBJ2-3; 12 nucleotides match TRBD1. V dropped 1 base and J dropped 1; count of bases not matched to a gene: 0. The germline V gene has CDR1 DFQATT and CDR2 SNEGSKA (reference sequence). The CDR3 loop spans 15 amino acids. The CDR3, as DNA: TGCAGTGCTAGAGGGGACAGGGGGCGCACAGATACGCAGTATTTT. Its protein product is CSARGDRGRTDTQYF.

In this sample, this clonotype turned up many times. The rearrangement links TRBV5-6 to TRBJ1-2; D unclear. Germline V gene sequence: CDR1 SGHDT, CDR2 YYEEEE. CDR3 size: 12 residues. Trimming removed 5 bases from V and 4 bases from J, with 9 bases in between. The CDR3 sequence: CASSKAGYGYTF. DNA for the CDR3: TGTGCCAGCAGTAAGGCAGGCTATGGCTACACCTTC.

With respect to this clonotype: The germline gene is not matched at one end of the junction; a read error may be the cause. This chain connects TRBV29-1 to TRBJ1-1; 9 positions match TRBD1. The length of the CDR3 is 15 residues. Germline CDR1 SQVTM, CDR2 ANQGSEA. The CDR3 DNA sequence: TGCGGCGTCCTGGGGACAGGGCCGGTTTACACTGAAGCTTTCTTT. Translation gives CGVLGTGPVYTEAFF.

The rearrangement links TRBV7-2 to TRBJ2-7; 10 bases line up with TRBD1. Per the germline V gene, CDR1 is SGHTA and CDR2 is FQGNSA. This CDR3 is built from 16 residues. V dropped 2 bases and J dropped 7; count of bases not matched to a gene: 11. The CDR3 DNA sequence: TGTGCCAGCAGCTTATATGGGACAGGGGATATCGCTGAGCAGTACTTC. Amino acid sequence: CASSLYGTGDIAEQYF.

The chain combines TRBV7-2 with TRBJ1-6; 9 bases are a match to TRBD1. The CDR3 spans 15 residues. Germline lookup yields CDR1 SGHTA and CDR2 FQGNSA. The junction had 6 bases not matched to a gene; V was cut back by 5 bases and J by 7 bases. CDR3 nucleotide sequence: TGTGCCAGCAGCACGAGGACAGGGGTCAATTCACCCCTCCACTTT. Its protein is CASSTRTGVNSPLHF.

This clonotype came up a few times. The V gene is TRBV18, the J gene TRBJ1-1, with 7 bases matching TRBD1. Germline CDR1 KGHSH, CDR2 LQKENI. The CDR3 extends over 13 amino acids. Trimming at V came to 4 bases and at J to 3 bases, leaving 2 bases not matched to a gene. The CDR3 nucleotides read TGTGCCAGCTCACACGGACAGGACACTGAAGCTTTCTTT. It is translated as CASSHGQDTEAFF.